This TCR beta chain was observed in a study of naive and memory T cell subsets. This clonotype was counted only a few times. Antigen specificity is unknown. Deletions cut 4 bases from V and 10 bases from J, with 17 bases between. The CDR3 spans 15 residues. Findings of the study overall: Diversity fell and Gini index rose from naive through CM, EM, EMRA.

An equimolar mix of two oligonucleotides served as the beta constant-region primer for TRBC1 and TRBC2. TCRdb re-called the UMI-ligation and nested PCR reads through MiXCR, storing one row per CDR3 protein. Of around 160,000 distinct CDR3 sequences in the sample, about a sixth were seen once. Sample: naive CD4+ T cells from blood. The source is a human donor in good health. V gene TRBV12-3 or TRBV12-4 combines with J gene TRBJ1-6; D is possibly TRBD1 (5 bases). CDR3 sequence reads: CASSSAGPGYSPLHF. In nucleotides, the CDR3 is TGTGCCAGCAGTTCCGCCGGGCCAGGGTACTCACCCCTCCACTTT.